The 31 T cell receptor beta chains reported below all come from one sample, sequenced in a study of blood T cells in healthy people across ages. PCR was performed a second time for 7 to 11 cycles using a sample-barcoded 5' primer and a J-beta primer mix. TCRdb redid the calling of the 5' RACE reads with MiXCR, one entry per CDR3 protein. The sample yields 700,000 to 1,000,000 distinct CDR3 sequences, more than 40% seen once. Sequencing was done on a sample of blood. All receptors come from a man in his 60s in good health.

The CDR3 reads CASSRLLASRYEQYF. CDR3 sequence (DNA): TGTGCCAGCAGCAGACTTTTGGCTAGCAGATACGAGCAGTACTTC. J is TRBJ2-7 and V is TRBV11-2, with a tentative D call TRBD2 (5 bases). This CDR3 spans 15 amino acids. The V end was cut by 5 bases, the J end by 4 bases, with 18 bases between. Germline CDR1 SGHAT, CDR2 FQNNGV.

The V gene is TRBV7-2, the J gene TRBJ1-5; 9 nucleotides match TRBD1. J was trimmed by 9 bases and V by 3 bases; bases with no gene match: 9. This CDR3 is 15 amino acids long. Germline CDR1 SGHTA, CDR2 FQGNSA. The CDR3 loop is CASSLGQGGISPQHF. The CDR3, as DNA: TGTGCCAGCAGCTTGGGACAGGGAGGTATTTCGCCCCAGCATTTT.

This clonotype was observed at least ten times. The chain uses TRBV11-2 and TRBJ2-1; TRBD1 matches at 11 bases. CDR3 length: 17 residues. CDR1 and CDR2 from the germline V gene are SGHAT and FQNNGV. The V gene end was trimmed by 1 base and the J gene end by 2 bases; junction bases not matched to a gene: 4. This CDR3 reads CASSLGGDRGAYNEQFF. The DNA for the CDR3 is TGTGCCAGCAGCTTAGGAGGGGACAGGGGGGCCTACAATGAGCAGTTCTTC.

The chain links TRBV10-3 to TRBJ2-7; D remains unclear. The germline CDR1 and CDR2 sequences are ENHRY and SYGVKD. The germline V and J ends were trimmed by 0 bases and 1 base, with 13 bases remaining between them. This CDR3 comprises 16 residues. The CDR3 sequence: CAISESGASTSYEQYF. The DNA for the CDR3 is TGTGCCATCAGTGAGTCGGGCGCCTCGACGTCCTACGAGCAGTACTTC.

CDR3 nucleotide sequence: TGTGCCAGCAGCCACTTGGGACAGGGTTACAATGAGCAGTTCTTC. It encodes CASSHLGQGYNEQFF. The J gene is TRBJ2-1, the V gene TRBV14; TRBD1 matches 9 bases. V trimming: 3 bases; J trimming: 4 bases; junction bases outside the gene matches: 4. This CDR3 is 15 amino acids long. Looked up from germline, CDR1 is SGHDN and CDR2 is FVKESK.

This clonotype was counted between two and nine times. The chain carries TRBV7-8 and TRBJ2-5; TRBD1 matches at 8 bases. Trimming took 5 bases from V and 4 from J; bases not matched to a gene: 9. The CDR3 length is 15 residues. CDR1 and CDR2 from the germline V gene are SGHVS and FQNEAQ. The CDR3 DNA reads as TGTGCCAGCAGCCCGGCGGAGACAGGGGCAGAGACCCAGTACTTC. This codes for CASSPAETGAETQYF. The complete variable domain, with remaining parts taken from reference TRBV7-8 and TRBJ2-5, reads GAGVSQSPRYKVAKRGQDVALRCDPISGHVSLFWYQQALGQGPEFLTYFQNEAQLDKSGLPSDRFFAERPEGSVSTLKIQRTQQEDSAVYLCASSPAETGAETQYFGPGTRLLVL.

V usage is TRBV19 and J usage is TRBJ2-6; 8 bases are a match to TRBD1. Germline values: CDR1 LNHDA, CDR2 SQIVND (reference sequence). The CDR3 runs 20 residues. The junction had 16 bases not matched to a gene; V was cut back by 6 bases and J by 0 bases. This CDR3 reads CASRRVRSGTGHSGANVLTF. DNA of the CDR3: TGTGCCAGTAGGCGAGTCCGATCCGGGACAGGACACTCTGGGGCCAACGTCCTGACTTTC.

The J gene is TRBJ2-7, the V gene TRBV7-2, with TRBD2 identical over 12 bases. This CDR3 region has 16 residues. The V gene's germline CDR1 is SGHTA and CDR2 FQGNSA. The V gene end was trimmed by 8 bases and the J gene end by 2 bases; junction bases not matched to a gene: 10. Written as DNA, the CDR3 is TGTGCCAGCGGTCGGACTAGCGGGGAACCCGCCTACGAGCAGTACTTC. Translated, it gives CASGRTSGEPAYEQYF.

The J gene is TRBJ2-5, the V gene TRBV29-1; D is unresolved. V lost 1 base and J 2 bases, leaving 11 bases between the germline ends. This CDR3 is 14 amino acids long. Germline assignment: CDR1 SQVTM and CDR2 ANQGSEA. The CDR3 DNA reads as TGCAGCGTTGAAGGCCCCTTGAGGCAAGAGACCCAGTACTTC. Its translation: CSVEGPLRQETQYF.

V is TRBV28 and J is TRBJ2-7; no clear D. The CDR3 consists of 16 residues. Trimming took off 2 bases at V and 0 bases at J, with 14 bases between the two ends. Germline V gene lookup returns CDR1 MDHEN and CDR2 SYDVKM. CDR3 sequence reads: CASSLGPVASSYEQYF. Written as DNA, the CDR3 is TGTGCCAGCAGTTTAGGTCCGGTAGCCAGCTCCTACGAGCAGTACTTC.

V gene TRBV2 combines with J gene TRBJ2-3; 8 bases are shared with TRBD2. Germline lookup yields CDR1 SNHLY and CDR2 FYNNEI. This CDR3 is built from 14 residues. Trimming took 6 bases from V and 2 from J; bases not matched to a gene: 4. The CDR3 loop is CASRRGAITDTQYF. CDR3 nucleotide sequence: TGTGCCAGCAGGCGGGGGGCAATCACAGATACGCAGTATTTT.

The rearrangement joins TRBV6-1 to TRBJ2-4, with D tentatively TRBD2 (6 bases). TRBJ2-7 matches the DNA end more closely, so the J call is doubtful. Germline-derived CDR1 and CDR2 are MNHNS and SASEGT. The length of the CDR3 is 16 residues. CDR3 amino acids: CASSDNRGLRGVEQYF. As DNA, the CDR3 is TGTGCCAGCAGTGACAATCGGGGCCTGCGGGGAGTCGAGCAGTACTTC.

CDR3 sequence (DNA): TGTGCCAGCAGAAGGGTCAGGTCCCAAGAGACCCAGTACTTC. It is translated as CASRRVRSQETQYF. The genes are TRBV2 and TRBJ2-7; no clear D. The tail of the sequence fits TRBJ2-5 better, so the J call may be wrong. The CDR3 spans 14 residues. Germline V gives CDR1 SNHLY, CDR2 FYNNEI.

CDR3 DNA: TGCGCCAGCAGCTTGGGGGAGCTGGGCACAGATACGCAGTATTTT. Encoded protein: CASSLGELGTDTQYF. This rearrangement joins TRBV5-1 to TRBJ2-3; possible D gene TRBD2, 5 bases. Germline values: CDR1 SGHRS, CDR2 YFSETQ. The CDR3 has 15 amino acids. V lost 0 bases and J lost 1, with 9 bases in between.

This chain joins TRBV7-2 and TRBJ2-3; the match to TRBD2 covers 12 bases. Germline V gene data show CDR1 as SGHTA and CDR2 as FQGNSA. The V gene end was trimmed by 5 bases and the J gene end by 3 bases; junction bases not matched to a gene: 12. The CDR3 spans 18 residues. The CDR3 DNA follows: TGTGCCAGCAGCCCTCGGAGCTCACTAGCGGGGGGAACAGATACGCAGTATTTT. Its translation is CASSPRSSLAGGTDTQYF. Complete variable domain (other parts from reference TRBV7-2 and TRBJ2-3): GAGVSQSPSNKVTEKGKDVELRCDPISGHTALYWYRQSLGQGLEFLIYFQGNSAPDKSGLPSDRFSAERTGGSVSTLTIQRTQQEDSAVYLCASSPRSSLAGGTDTQYFGPGTRLTVL.

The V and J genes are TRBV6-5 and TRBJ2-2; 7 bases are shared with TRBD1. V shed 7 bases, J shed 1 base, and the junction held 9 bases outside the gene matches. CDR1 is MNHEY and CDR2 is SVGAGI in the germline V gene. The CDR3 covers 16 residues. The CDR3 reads CASTLIAGGNTGELFF. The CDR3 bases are TGTGCCAGCACCCTCATAGCAGGGGGGAACACCGGGGAGCTGTTTTTT.

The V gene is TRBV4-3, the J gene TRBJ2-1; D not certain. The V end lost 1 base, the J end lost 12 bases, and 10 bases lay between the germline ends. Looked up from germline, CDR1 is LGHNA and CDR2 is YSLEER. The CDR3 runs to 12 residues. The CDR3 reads CASSQGSERQFF. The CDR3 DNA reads TGCGCCAGCAGCCAAGGTTCGGAGCGGCAGTTCTTC.

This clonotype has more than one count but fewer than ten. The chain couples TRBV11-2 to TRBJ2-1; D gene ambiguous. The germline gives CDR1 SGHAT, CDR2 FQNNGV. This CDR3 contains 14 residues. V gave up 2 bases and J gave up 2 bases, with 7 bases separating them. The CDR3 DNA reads TGTGCCAGCAGCTTAATGGGGACCTACAATGAGCAGTTCTTC. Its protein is CASSLMGTYNEQFF.

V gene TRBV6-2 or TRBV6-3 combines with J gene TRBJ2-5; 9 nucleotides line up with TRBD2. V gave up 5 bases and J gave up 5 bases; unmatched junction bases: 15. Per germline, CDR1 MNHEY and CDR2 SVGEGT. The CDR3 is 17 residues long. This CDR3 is CASSTGSSGAGVETQYF. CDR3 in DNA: TGTGCCAGCAGTACCGGCTCTAGCGGGGCGGGAGTTGAGACCCAGTACTTC.

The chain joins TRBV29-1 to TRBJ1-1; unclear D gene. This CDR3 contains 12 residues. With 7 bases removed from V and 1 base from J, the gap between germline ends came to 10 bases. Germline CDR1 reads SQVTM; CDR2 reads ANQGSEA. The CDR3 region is CSGRTGNTEAFF. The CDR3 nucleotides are TGCAGCGGTCGGACGGGGAACACTGAAGCTTTCTTT.

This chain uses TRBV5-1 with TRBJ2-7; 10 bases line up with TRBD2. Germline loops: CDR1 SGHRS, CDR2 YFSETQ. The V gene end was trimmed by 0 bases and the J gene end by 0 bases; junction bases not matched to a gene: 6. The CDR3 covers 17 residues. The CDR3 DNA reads TGCGCCAGCAGCTTGGGAGGGACTAGCGACGCCTCCTACGAGCAGTACTTC. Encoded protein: CASSLGGTSDASYEQYF.

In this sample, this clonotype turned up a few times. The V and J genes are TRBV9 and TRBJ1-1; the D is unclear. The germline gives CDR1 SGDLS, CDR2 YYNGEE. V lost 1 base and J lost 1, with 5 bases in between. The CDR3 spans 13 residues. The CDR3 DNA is TGTGCCAGCAGCGTAAGCGGGAACACTGAAGCTTTCTTT. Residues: CASSVSGNTEAFF.

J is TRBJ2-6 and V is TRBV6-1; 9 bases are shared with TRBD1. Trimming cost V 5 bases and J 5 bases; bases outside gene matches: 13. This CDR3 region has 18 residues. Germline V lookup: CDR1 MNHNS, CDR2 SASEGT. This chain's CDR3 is CASSPRGQGGVWANVLTF. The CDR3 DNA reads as TGTGCCAGCAGTCCTAGGGGACAGGGAGGAGTTTGGGCCAACGTCCTGACTTTC.

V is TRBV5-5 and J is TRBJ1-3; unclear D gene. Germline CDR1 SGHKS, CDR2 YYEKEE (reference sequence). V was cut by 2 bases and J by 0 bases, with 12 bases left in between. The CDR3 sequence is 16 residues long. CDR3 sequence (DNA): TGTGCCAGCAGCTTAGTTTGGGAAAGCTCTGGAAACACCATATATTTT. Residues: CASSLVWESSGNTIYF.

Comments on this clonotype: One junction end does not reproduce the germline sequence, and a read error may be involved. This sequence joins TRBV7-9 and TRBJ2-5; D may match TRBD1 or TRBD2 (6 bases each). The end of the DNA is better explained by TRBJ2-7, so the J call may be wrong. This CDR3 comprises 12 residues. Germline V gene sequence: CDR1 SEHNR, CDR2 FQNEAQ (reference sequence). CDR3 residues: CSSSLGGYEQYF. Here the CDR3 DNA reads TGTTCCAGCAGCTTAGGGGGGTACGAGCAGTACTTC.

The CDR3 reads CASSLVGTSGGQETQYF. The CDR3 DNA reads TGCGCCAGCAGCTTGGTGGGGACTAGCGGGGGCCAAGAGACCCAGTACTTC. The rearrangement joins TRBV5-1 to TRBJ2-5; 14 positions agree with TRBD2. With 0 bases clipped from V and 1 base from J, the junction kept 2 bases outside the gene matches. CDR3 length equals 17 residues. From germline, CDR1 is SGHRS and CDR2 YFSETQ.

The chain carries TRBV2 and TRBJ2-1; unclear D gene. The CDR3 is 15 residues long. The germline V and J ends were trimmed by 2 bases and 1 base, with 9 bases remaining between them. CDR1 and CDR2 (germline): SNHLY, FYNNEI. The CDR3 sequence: CASSERQISYNEQFF. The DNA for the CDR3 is TGTGCCAGCAGTGAAAGGCAGATTTCCTACAATGAGCAGTTCTTC.

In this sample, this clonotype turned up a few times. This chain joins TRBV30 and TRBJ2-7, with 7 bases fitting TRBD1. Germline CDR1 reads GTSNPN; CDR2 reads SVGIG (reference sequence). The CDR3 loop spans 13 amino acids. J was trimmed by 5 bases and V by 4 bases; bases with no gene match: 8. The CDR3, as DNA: TGTGCCTGGAATTGGCAGGGGGACGACGAGCAGTACTTC. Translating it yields CAWNWQGDDEQYF.

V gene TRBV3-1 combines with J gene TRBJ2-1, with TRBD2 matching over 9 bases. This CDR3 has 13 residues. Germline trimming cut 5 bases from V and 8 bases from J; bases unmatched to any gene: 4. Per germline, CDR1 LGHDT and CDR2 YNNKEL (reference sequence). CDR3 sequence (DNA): TGTGCCAGCAGCGGACTAGCGAGGCATGAGCAGTTCTTC. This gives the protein CASSGLARHEQFF.

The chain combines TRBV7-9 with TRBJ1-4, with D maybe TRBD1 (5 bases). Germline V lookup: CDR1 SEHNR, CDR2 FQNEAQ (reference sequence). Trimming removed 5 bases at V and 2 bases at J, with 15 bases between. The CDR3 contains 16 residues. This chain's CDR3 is CASSREGTTTNEKLFF. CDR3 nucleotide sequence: TGTGCCAGCAGCCGCGAGGGGACCACGACTAATGAAAAACTGTTTTTT.

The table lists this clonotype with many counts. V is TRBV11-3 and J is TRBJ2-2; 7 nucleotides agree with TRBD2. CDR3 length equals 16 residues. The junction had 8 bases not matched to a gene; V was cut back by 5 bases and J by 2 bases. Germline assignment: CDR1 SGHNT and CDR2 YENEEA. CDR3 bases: TGTGCCAGCAGCCCCAACTCAGCGGGAAACACCGGGGAGCTGTTTTTT. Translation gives CASSPNSAGNTGELFF.